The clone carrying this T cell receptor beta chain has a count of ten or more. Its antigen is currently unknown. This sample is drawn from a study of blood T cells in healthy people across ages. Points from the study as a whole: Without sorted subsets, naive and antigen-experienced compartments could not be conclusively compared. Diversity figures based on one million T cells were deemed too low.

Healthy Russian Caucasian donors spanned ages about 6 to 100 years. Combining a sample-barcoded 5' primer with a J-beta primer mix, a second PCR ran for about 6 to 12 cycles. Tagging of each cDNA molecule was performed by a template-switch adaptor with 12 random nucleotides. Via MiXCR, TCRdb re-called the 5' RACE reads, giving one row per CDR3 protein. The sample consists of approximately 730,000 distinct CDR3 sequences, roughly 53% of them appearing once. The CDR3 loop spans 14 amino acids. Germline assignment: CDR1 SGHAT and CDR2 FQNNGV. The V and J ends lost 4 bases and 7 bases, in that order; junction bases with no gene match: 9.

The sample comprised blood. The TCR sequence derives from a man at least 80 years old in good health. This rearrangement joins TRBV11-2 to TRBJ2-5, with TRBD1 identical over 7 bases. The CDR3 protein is CASSSVDRRLTQYF. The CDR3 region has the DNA TGTGCCAGCAGCTCCGTGGACAGGCGACTGACCCAGTACTTC.